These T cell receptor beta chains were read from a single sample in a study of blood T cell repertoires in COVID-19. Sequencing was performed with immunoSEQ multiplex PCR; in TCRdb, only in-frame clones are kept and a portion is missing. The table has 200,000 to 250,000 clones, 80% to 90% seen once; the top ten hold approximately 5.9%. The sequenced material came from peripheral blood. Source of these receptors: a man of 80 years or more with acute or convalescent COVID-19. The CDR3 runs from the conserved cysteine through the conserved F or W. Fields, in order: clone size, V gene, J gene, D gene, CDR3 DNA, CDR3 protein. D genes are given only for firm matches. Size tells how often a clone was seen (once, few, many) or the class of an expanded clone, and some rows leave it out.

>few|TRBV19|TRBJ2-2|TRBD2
TGTGCCAGTACCTCCCGAACGGGAGGGATGAACACCGGGGAGCTGTTTTTT
CASTSRTGGMNTGELFF
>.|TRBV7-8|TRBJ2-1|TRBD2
TGTGCCAGCAGCTCTGTGGCGGGAGGGTTCTCCTACAATGAGCAGTTCTTC
CASSSVAGGFSYNEQFF
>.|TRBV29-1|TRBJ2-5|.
TGCAGCGTTGTGGAGGGGGCAGGGACCCAGTACTTC
CSVVEGAGTQYF
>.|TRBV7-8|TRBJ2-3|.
TGTGCCAGCAGCTTAAGTGTCGCGCGGTCCACAGATACGCAGTATTTT
CASSLSVARSTDTQYF
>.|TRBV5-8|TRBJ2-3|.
TGTGCCAGCAGGGCTCAGGTTACAGATACGCAGTATTTT
CASRAQVTDTQYF
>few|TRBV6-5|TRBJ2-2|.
TGTGCCAGCAGATCCAGGGGCACCGGGGAGCTGTTTTTT
CASRSRGTGELFF
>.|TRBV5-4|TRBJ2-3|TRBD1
TGTGCCAGCAGCCTGTGGGGGACAGGGAGCACAGATACGCAGTATTTT
CASSLWGTGSTDTQYF
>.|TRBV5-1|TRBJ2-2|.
TGCGCCAGCAGCTTGGTTCAGGGTTCGGGGGAGCTGTTTTTT
CASSLVQGSGELFF
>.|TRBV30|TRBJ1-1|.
TGTGCCTGGAGGGTACCCGGACAGAACACTGAAGCTTTCTTT
CAWRVPGQNTEAFF
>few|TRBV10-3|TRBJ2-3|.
TGTGCCATCAGAGGAGCGTTTAACACAGATACGCAGTATTTT
CAIRGAFNTDTQYF
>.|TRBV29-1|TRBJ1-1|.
TGCAGCGTAAACAGGGATACGAACACTGAAGCTTTCTTT
CSVNRDTNTEAFF
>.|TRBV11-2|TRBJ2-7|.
TGTGCCAGCAATGCAGGGCACGACGTCGAGCAGTACTTC
CASNAGHDVEQYF